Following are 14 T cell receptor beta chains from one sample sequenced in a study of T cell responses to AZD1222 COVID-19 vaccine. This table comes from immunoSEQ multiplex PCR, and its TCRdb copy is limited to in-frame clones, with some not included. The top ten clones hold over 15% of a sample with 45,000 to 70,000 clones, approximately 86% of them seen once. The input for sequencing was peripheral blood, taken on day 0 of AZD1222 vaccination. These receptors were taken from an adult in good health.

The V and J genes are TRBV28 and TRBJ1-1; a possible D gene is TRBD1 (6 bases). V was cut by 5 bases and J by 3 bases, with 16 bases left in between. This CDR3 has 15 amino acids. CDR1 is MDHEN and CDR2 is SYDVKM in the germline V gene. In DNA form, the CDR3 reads TGTGCCAGCAGTGGATACAGGGTCTTCGACACTGAAGCTTTCTTT. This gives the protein CASSGYRVFDTEAFF.

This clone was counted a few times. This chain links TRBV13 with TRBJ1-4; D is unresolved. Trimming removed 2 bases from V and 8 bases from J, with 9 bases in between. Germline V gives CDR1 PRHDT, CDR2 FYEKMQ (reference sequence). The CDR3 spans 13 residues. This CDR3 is CASSLHGYEKLFF. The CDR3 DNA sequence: TGTGCCAGCAGCTTACACGGTTACGAAAAACTGTTTTTT.

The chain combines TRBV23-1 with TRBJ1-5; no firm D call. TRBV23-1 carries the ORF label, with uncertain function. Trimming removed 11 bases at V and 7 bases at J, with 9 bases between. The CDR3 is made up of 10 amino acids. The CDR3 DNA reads TGCGCCTTTCTGCCCCAGCCCCAGCATTTT. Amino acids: CAFLPQPQHF.

This CDR3 is CATSDNSGGYEQYF. The CDR3 region has the DNA TGTGCCACCAGTGACAATAGCGGGGGCTACGAGCAGTACTTC. This sequence joins TRBV24-1 and TRBJ2-7, with 9 bases matching TRBD2. V dropped 4 bases and J dropped 3; count of bases not matched to a gene: 3. Germline-derived CDR1 and CDR2 are KGHDR and SFDVKD. This CDR3 is 14 amino acids long.

CDR3 sequence: CASSEALRDRVGGYTF. CDR3 sequence (DNA): TGTGCCAGCAGTGAAGCGCTCCGGGACAGAGTAGGGGGCTACACCTTC. The chain recombines TRBV2 with TRBJ1-2; 7 nucleotides line up with TRBD1. Trimming at V came to 0 bases and at J to 8 bases, leaving 12 bases not matched to a gene. CDR3 length equals 16 residues. Germline V gene sequence: CDR1 SNHLY, CDR2 FYNNEI.

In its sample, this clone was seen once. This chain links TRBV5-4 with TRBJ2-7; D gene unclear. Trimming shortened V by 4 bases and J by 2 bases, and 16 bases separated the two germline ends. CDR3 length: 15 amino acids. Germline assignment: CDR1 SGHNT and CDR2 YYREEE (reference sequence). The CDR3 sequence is CASSPRNKGTYEQYF. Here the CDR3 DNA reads TGTGCCAGCAGCCCGCGGAACAAGGGAACCTACGAGCAGTACTTC.

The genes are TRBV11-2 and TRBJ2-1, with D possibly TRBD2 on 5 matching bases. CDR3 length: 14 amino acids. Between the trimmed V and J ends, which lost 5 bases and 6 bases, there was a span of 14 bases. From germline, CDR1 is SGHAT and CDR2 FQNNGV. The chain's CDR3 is CASSPSPGSNEQFF. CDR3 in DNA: TGTGCCAGCAGCCCCAGCCCGGGGTCCAATGAGCAGTTCTTC.

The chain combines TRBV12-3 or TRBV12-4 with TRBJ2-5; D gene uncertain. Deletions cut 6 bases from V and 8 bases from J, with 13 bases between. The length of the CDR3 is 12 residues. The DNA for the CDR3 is TGTGCCAGCAGCTTGACACCGTCTACCCAGTACTTC. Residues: CASSLTPSTQYF.

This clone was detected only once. This chain's CDR3 is CSAGQPYEQYF. DNA for the CDR3: TGCAGTGCAGGACAGCCCTACGAGCAGTACTTC. This chain joins TRBV20-1 and TRBJ2-7; D might be TRBD1 (6 bases). V lost 6 bases, J lost 2 bases, and 8 bases lay in between. CDR1 and CDR2 (germline): DFQATT, SNEGSKA (reference sequence). CDR3 length equals 11 residues.

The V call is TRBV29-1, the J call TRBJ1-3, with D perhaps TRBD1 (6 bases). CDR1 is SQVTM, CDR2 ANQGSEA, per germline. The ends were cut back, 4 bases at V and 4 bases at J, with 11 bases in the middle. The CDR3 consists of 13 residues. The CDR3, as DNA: TGCAGCGTTGTACAGGGAAGCGGAAACACCATATATTTT. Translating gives CSVVQGSGNTIYF.

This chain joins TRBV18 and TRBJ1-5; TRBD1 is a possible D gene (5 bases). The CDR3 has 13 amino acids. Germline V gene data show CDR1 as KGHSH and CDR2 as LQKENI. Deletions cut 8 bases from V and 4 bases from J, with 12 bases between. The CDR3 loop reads CASQSGTNQPQHF. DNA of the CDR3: TGTGCCAGCCAATCAGGGACGAATCAGCCCCAGCATTTT.

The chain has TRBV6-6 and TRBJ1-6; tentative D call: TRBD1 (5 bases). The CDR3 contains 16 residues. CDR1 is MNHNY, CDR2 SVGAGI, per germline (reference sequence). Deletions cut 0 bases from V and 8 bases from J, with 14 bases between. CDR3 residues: CASSYSRAGADSPLHF. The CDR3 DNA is TGTGCCAGCAGTTACTCGAGGGCCGGGGCCGATTCACCCCTCCACTTT.

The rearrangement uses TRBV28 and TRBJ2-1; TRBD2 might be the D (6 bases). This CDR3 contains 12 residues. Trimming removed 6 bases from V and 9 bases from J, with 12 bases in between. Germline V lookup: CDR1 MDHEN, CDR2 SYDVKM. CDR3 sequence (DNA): TGTGCCAGCAGCCCCTATAGCGGTGAGCAGTTCTTC. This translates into CASSPYSGEQFF. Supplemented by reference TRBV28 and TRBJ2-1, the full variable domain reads DVKVTQSSRYLVKRTGEKVFLECVQDMDHENMFWYRQDPGLGLRLIYFSYDVKMKEKGDIPEGYSVSREKKERFSLILESASTNQTSMYLCASSPYSGEQFFGPGTRLTVL.

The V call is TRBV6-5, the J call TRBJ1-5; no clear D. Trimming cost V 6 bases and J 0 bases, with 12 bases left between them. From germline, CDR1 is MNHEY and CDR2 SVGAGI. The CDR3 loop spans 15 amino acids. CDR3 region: CASSSTSTSNQPQHF. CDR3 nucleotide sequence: TGTGCCAGCAGCTCCACGAGCACTAGCAATCAGCCCCAGCATTTT.